This T cell receptor (beta chain) was documented in a study of T cell repertoires in cytomegalovirus infection. In TCRdb, the reads were re-called with MiXCR into one record per CDR3 protein. Of under 850,000 distinct CDR3 sequences in the sample, 35% were seen once. Looked up from germline, CDR1 is ENHRY and CDR2 is SYGVKD. The CDR3 has 14 amino acids. V shed 4 bases and J shed 4 bases, with 11 bases lying between them. Source material: PBMCs. The sequence was collected from a human donor in good health (CMV status not recorded). Some clones in this sample may be carry-over from other donors' samples. The chain recombines TRBV10-3 with TRBJ1-3, with D possibly matching TRBD1 (6 bases). The CDR3 DNA reads TGTGCCATCAGTGCAGGGGAAGCGGGAAACACCATATATTTT. Translation gives CAISAGEAGNTIYF.